The T cell receptor beta chain under discussion was sequenced for a study of beta chain features in type 1 diabetes. Study details: What patients shared with healthy donors was a similar profile of age, gender and cell yields. General study findings and limits: Shorter TCRB CDR3s, moderately but significantly so, marked every one of the four CD4+ subsets in Type 1 diabetes patients. When VDJ junctions were examined, type 1 diabetes patients showed fewer insertions and more deletions.

For this clone: The antigen remains unidentified.

A heparinised blood draw that averaged around 0.12 L was obtained once from each donor. Germline CDR1 and CDR2: KGHSH and LQKENI. The CDR3 covers 18 residues. J was trimmed by 2 bases and V by 1 base; bases with no gene match: 8. What was sequenced were expressed TCRB transcripts, since all of the isolated RNA had been reverse transcribed. Using immunoSEQ multiplex PCR, the repertoire was profiled, and TCRdb retains in-frame clones only, with some absent. The sample records 100,000 to 150,000 clones, around 17% being singletons. The receptor's source is a man younger than 40 with type 1 diabetes. This sequence joins TRBV18 and TRBJ2-3; 11 positions match TRBD2. Sequencing was performed on central memory CD4+ T cells from blood. DNA of the CDR3: TGTGCCAGCTCACCACGTTCTAGCGGGGGGCCAATCACAGATACGCAGTATTTT. Translating it yields CASSPRSSGGPITDTQYF.